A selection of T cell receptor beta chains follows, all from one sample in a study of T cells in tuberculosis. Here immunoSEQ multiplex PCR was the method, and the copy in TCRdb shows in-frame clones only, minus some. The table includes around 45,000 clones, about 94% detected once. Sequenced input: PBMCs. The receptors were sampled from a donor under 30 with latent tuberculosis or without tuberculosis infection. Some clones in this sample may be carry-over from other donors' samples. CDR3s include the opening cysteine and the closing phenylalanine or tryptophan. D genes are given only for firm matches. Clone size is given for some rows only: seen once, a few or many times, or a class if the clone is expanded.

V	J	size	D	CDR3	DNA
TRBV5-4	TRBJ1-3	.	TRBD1	CASSSWKGDSGNTIYF	TGTGCCAGCAGCTCTTGGAAGGGGGACAGTGGAAACACCATATATTTT
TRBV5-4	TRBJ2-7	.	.	CASSLAGGASYEQYF	TGTGCCAGCAGCTTGGCGGGGGGCGCTTCCTACGAGCAGTACTTC
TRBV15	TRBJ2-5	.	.	CATSRGAGETQYF	TGTGCCACCAGCAGAGGGGCGGGGGAGACCCAGTACTTC
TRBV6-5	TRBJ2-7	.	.	CASSYRSGWEQYF	TGTGCCAGCAGTTACCGGTCAGGGTGGGAGCAGTACTTC
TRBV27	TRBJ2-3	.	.	CASSPLRAGTDTQYF	TGTGCCAGCAGTCCGCTGCGGGCCGGGACAGATACGCAGTATTTT
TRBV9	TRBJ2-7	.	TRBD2	CASSVLAGATYEQYF	TGTGCCAGCAGCGTACTAGCGGGAGCTACCTACGAGCAGTACTTC
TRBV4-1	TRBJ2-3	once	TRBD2	CASSHLAGGEDTQYF	TGCGCCAGCAGCCATCTAGCGGGAGGGGAAGATACGCAGTATTTT
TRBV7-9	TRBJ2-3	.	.	CASSLNWGITDTQYF	TGTGCCAGCAGCTTAAATTGGGGCATCACAGATACGCAGTATTTT
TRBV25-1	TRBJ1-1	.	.	CASSEFRMAQGTEAFF	TGTGCCAGCAGTGAATTCCGGATGGCCCAGGGGACTGAAGCTTTCTTT
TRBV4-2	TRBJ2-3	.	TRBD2	CASSQDPASGSDTQYF	TGTGCCAGCAGCCAAGATCCGGCTAGCGGGAGTGATACGCAGTATTTT
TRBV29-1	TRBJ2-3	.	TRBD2	CSETSGTDTQYF	TGCAGCGAGACTAGCGGCACAGATACGCAGTATTTT
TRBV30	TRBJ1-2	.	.	CAWQNQGYGYTF	TGTGCCTGGCAGAATCAGGGCTATGGCTACACCTTC
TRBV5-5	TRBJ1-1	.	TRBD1	CASSWGTGNTEAFF	TGTGCCAGCAGCTGGGGGACAGGGAACACTGAAGCTTTCTTT
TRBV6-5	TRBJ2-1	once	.	CASREIGSYNEQFF	TGTGCCAGCAGGGAGATAGGTTCTTACAATGAGCAGTTCTTC
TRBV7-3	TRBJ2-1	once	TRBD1	CASSHDRDNEQFF	TGTGCCAGCAGCCACGACAGGGACAATGAGCAGTTCTTC
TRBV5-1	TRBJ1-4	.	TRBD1	CASSPGDRGGEKLFF	TGCGCCAGCAGCCCCGGGGACAGGGGCGGGGAAAAACTGTTTTTT
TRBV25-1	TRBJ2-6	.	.	CASSWGAGANVLTF	TGTGCCAGCAGTTGGGGAGCTGGGGCCAACGTCCTGACTTTC
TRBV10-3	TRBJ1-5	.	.	CAISESTVGNQPQHF	TGTGCCATCAGTGAGTCGACAGTAGGCAATCAGCCCCAGCATTTT
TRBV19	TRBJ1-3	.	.	CASKEGPHSGNTIYF	TGTGCCAGTAAGGAGGGCCCTCACTCTGGAAACACCATATATTTT
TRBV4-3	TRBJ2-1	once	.	CASSPDGSSYNEQFF	TGCGCCAGCAGCCCCGACGGGAGCTCCTACAATGAGCAGTTCTTC
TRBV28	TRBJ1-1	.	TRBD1	CASPDRLGTEAFF	TGTGCCAGCCCGGACAGGCTCGGCACTGAAGCTTTCTTT
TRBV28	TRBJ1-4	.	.	CASSFPVEYNEKLFF	TGTGCCAGCAGTTTCCCTGTAGAGTATAATGAAAAACTGTTTTTT
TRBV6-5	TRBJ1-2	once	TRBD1	CASSKRTGNYGYTF	TGTGCCAGCAGTAAACGGACAGGCAACTATGGCTACACCTTC
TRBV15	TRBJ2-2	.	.	CATSPGTNANTGELFF	TGTGCCACCAGCCCCGGGACAAACGCGAACACCGGGGAGCTGTTTTTT
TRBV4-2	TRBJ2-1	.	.	CASSQDMVAADNEQFF	TGTGCCAGCAGCCAAGATATGGTAGCGGCAGACAATGAGCAGTTCTTC
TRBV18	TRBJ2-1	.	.	CASSPPEGTYNEQFF	TGTGCCAGCTCACCACCGGAGGGGACCTACAATGAGCAGTTCTTC
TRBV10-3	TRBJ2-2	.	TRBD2	CAITNPSGINTGELFF	TGTGCCATCACCAACCCGAGCGGGATCAACACCGGGGAGCTGTTTTTT
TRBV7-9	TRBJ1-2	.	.	CASSLVTAPGDHYGYTF	TGTGCCAGCAGCTTAGTCACTGCGCCGGGGGATCACTATGGCTACACCTTC
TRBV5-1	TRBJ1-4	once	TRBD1	CASSQGQPEEKLFF	TGCGCCAGCAGCCAGGGACAGCCGGAAGAAAAACTGTTTTTT
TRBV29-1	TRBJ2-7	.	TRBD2	CSVEDDLAGISYEQYF	TGCAGCGTTGAAGATGATCTAGCGGGTATCTCCTACGAGCAGTACTTC
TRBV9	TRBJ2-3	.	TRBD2	CASSVAGTSWWADTQYF	TGTGCCAGCAGCGTAGCAGGGACTAGCTGGTGGGCAGATACGCAGTATTTT
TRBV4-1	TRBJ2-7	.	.	CASSNSGGTAFMEQYF	TGCGCCAGCAGCAACTCAGGGGGGACGGCTTTCATGGAGCAGTACTTC
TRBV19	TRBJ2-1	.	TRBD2	CASSIGWRTRSNEQFF	TGTGCCAGTAGTATAGGGTGGAGGACTAGGTCCAATGAGCAGTTCTTC
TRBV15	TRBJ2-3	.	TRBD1	CATSQGARYPDTQYF	TGTGCCACCAGCCAGGGGGCTCGTTATCCAGATACGCAGTATTTT
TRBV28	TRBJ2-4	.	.	CASSLRPGAKNIQYF	TGTGCCAGCAGTTTGCGCCCGGGAGCCAAAAACATTCAGTACTTC
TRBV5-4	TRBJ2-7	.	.	CASSGPSYEQYF	TGTGCCAGCAGCGGGCCCTCCTACGAGCAGTACTTC
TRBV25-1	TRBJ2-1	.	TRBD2	CASSESGGAGNEQFF	TGTGCCAGCAGTGAATCTGGAGGAGCGGGAAATGAGCAGTTCTTC
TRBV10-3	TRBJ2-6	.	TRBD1	CAISEGTGDSGANVLTF	TGTGCCATCAGTGAGGGGACAGGGGACTCTGGGGCCAACGTCCTGACTTTC
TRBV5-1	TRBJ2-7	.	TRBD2	CASSLGTSGRTPYEQYF	TGCGCCAGCAGCTTGGGGACTAGCGGGAGGACCCCCTACGAGCAGTACTTC
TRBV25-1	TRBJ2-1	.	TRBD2	CASSEASGRRHEQFF	TGTGCCAGCAGTGAAGCGAGCGGGAGACGTCATGAGCAGTTCTTC
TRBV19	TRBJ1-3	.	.	CASRSGGVNTIYF	TGTGCCAGTAGGTCCGGGGGAGTAAACACCATATATTTT
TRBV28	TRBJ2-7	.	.	CASSLRGGLGEQYF	TGTGCCAGCAGTTTACGAGGGGGTTTGGGCGAGCAGTACTTC
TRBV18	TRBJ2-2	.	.	CASSPQAGDTGELFF	TGTGCCAGCTCCCCCCAGGCAGGGGACACCGGGGAGCTGTTTTTT
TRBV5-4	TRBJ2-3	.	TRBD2	CASSSMMIAGGDTQYF	TGTGCCAGCTCCTCCATGATGATAGCGGGAGGAGATACGCAGTATTTT
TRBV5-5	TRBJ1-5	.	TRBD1	CASSDQGAGQPQHF	TGTGCCAGCAGCGATCAGGGGGCTGGTCAGCCCCAGCATTTT
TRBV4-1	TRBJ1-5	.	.	CASSQHELQGTQPQHF	TGCGCCAGCAGCCAACACGAATTACAGGGTACTCAGCCCCAGCATTTT
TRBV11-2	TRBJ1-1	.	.	CASSPGSGTEAFF	TGTGCCAGCAGCCCAGGAAGTGGCACTGAAGCTTTCTTT
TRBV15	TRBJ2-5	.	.	CATSRAGGSQETQYF	TGTGCCACCAGCAGAGCCGGGGGATCCCAAGAGACCCAGTACTTC
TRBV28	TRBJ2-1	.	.	CASSFPYNEQFF	TGTGCCAGCAGTTTCCCGTACAATGAGCAGTTCTTC